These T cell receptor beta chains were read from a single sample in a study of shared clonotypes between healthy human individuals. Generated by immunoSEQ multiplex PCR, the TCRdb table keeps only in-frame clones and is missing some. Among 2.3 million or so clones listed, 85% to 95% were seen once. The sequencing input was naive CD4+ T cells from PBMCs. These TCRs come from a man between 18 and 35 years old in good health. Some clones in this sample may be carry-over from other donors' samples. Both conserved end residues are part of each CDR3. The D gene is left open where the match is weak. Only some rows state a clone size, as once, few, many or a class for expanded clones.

CASRPWTGGNPEQYF	TGTGCCAGCAGACCATGGACAGGGGGAAATCCCGAGCAGTACTTC	NA	TRBJ2-7	TRBV27	TRBD1
CASSLQRNQPQHF	TGCGCCAGCTCTCTTCAGAGGAATCAGCCCCAGCATTTT	NA	TRBJ1-5	TRBV23-1	NA
CASSDFSLLAGVDNEQFF	TGTGCCAGCAGTGACTTTTCCCTGCTAGCGGGAGTTGACAATGAGCAGTTCTTC	NA	TRBJ2-1	TRBV6-1	TRBD2
CASTPSGTGDYEQYF	TGTGCCAGCACCCCGTCAGGGACAGGGGACTACGAGCAGTACTTC	NA	TRBJ2-7	TRBV28	TRBD1
CASTPGQDTYGYTF	TGTGCCAGCACCCCGGGACAGGATACCTATGGCTACACCTTC	NA	TRBJ1-2	TRBV28	TRBD1
CASSFMAAGNEKLFF	TGCGCCAGCAGCTTTATGGCCGCCGGGAATGAAAAACTGTTTTTT	NA	TRBJ1-4	TRBV5-1	NA
CASSARVGALFGANVLTF	TGTGCCAGCAGCGCCAGGGTCGGGGCACTATTTGGGGCCAACGTCCTGACTTTC	NA	TRBJ2-6	TRBV28	NA
CASSTNHGGTEAFF	TGTGCCAGCAGCACAAACCACGGCGGCACTGAAGCTTTCTTT	NA	TRBJ1-1	TRBV7-3	NA
CASSYSRRPDTQYF	TGTGCCAGCAGTTACTCGAGAAGGCCAGATACGCAGTATTTT	NA	TRBJ2-3	TRBV6-5	NA
CASSHGSSYNEQFF	TGCGCCAGCAGCCACGGAAGCTCCTACAATGAGCAGTTCTTC	NA	TRBJ2-1	TRBV5-1	NA
CASSPLGQSSYEQYF	TGTGCCAGCAGCCCACTAGGCCAGTCCTCCTACGAGCAGTACTTC	NA	TRBJ2-7	TRBV5-6	NA
CASSARTSGSNEQFF	TGTGCCAGCAGCGCCCGGACTAGCGGGAGTAATGAGCAGTTCTTC	NA	TRBJ2-1	TRBV7-9	TRBD2
CASSGGSGRAETQYF	TGTGCCAGCAGCGGGGGTAGCGGGAGAGCTGAGACCCAGTACTTC	NA	TRBJ2-5	TRBV9	TRBD2
CASSPGGETQYF	TGTGCCAGCAGCCCCGGGGGGGAGACCCAGTACTTC	NA	TRBJ2-5	TRBV5-6	TRBD2
CASSAQRNTEAFF	TGCGCCAGCAGCGCTCAGAGGAACACTGAAGCTTTCTTT	NA	TRBJ1-1	TRBV10-1	NA
CASIYQGATEAFF	TGTGCCAGCATTTACCAGGGCGCCACTGAAGCTTTCTTT	NA	TRBJ1-1	TRBV28	NA
CASSLLSTGMYEQYF	TGTGCCAGCAGCCTCCTATCGACAGGGATGTACGAGCAGTACTTC	NA	TRBJ2-7	TRBV7-2	TRBD1
CASSLVRLSTDTQYF	TGCGCCAGCAGCTTGGTGCGACTTAGCACAGATACGCAGTATTTT	NA	TRBJ2-3	TRBV5-1	NA
CASRPWTSREGEQYF	TGTGCCAGCAGACCATGGACTAGCCGAGAGGGCGAGCAGTACTTC	NA	TRBJ2-7	TRBV28	TRBD2
CSVEGLGNTIYF	TGCAGCGTTGAGGGGCTTGGAAACACCATATATTTT	NA	TRBJ1-3	TRBV29-1	NA
CATSRGRDRGFRAEAFF	TGTGCCACCAGCAGAGGCCGGGACAGGGGTTTTAGGGCTGAAGCTTTCTTT	NA	TRBJ1-1	TRBV15	TRBD1
CASSQRAARVTEAFF	TGCGCCAGCAGCCAGCGGGCGGCCAGGGTCACTGAAGCTTTCTTT	NA	TRBJ1-1	TRBV4-3	NA
CASSAGRETQYF	TGTGCCAGCAGCGCCGGGCGGGAGACCCAGTACTTC	NA	TRBJ2-5	TRBV7-6	NA
CASKRGVTGELFF	TGTGCCAGCAAACGGGGTGTTACCGGGGAGCTGTTTTTT	NA	TRBJ2-2	TRBV2	NA
CASSIPLAGAAYEQYF	TGTGCCAGCAGCATCCCTTTAGCGGGAGCCGCCTACGAGCAGTACTTC	NA	TRBJ2-7	TRBV7-9	TRBD2
CASSRRQAGEKLFF	TGTGCCAGCAGCCGTAGACAGGCGGGTGAAAAACTGTTTTTT	once	TRBJ1-4	TRBV5-4	NA
CASSLSQGDTGELFF	TGTGCCAGCAGCTTATCTCAGGGGGACACCGGGGAGCTGTTTTTT	NA	TRBJ2-2	TRBV7-9	TRBD1
CASSLATSGIGGNEQFF	TGTGCCAGCAGCTTAGCGACTAGCGGGATAGGGGGCAATGAGCAGTTCTTC	NA	TRBJ2-1	TRBV7-2	TRBD2